This is a list of T cell receptor beta chains from one sample in a study of monozygotic twins with inflammatory bowel disease. After re-calling the 5' RACE reads, TCRdb lists one entry per CDR3 protein, DNA absent. Recorded for this sample: about 160,000 distinct CDR3 sequences. The sequencing sample was made of blood. The receptors stem from a human donor with ulcerative colitis or Crohn's disease, or a healthy co-twin of an affected twin (not recorded which). Both conserved end residues are part of each CDR3.

J | V | CDR3
TRBJ1-1 | TRBV20-1 | CSARVGFETEAFF
TRBJ2-1 | TRBV7-3 | CASSLTLTYNEQFF
TRBJ2-7 | TRBV4-3 | CASSQDYTSGGYEQYF
TRBJ2-1 | TRBV7-8 | CASSTLAGGDNEQFF
TRBJ2-1 | TRBV7-2 | CASSRGLAGGYNEQFF
TRBJ2-1 | TRBV3-1 | CASSQTAGGPRNEQFF
TRBJ2-5 | TRBV7-9 | CASSRFGQGEETQYF
TRBJ1-5 | TRBV25-1 | CASSARAGTGGDQPQHF
TRBJ2-1 | TRBV12-3/TRBV12-4 | CASSSGGPGFF
TRBJ1-2 | TRBV7-9 | CASSLIAGGGGYTF
TRBJ2-5 | TRBV18 | CASSRSGVYQETQYF
TRBJ1-5 | TRBV28 | CASSLWAWHQPQHF
TRBJ1-6 | TRBV12-3/TRBV12-4 | CASTLTGLNSPLHF
TRBJ2-7 | TRBV7-9 | CASSSSVTYEQYF
TRBJ2-1 | TRBV5-1 | CASSEEGGFNEQFF
TRBJ1-5 | TRBV2 | CASSESGQPQHF
TRBJ1-6 | TRBV7-2 | CASRVSGSPLHF
TRBJ2-1 | TRBV19 | CASSIPSYNEQFF
TRBJ2-4 | TRBV24-1 | CATSDARGDIQYF
TRBJ2-7 | TRBV7-9 | CASSLDVANYEQYF
TRBJ2-3 | TRBV12-3/TRBV12-4 | CASSLLASGTDTQYF
TRBJ2-7 | TRBV5-1 | CASSPGRFQGFYEQYF
TRBJ2-1 | TRBV7-7 | CASSPGGKVFGEQFF
TRBJ2-3 | TRBV7-9 | CASSPARDTQYF
TRBJ1-2 | TRBV2 | CASGLGTGMDGYTF
TRBJ2-7 | TRBV19 | CASSPGTGSVEQYF
TRBJ2-1 | TRBV19 | CASSSVSGRAANEQFF
TRBJ1-1 | TRBV7-6 | CASSIGQGAEGTEAFF
TRBJ2-2 | TRBV5-5 | CASSATAGRYTGELFF
TRBJ1-1 | TRBV3-1 | CASSPQGGAWTEAFF
TRBJ2-1 | TRBV7-2 | CASSLDIAGPGVGFF
TRBJ2-7 | TRBV5-1 | CASSFGLNYEQYF
TRBJ1-5 | TRBV19 | CASQSGRESNQPQHF
TRBJ1-2 | TRBV15 | CATSPGGGLYGYTF
TRBJ2-1 | TRBV14 | CASSPNRGEQFF
TRBJ2-5 | TRBV28 | CASSLRLTSGMGGETQYF
TRBJ1-1 | TRBV5-1 | CASSLGQVVPNTEAFF
TRBJ2-3 | TRBV20-1 | CSARARLAGGRDTQYF
TRBJ1-1 | TRBV12-3/TRBV12-4 | CASSFGGARTEAFF
TRBJ1-2 | TRBV5-1 | CASSPRQGGYGYTF
TRBJ2-4 | TRBV7-2 | CASSPAASQRGNIQYF
TRBJ2-7 | TRBV6-5 | CASSYTDSGSYEQYF
TRBJ1-6 | TRBV7-9 | CASSFHLISNSPLHF
TRBJ2-7 | TRBV11-1 | CASSSPPGQGARPYEQYF
TRBJ1-1 | TRBV15 | CATSRDYTKNTEAFF
TRBJ1-6 | TRBV5-1 | CASSLGALGSASPLHF
TRBJ2-5 | TRBV6-5 | CASSYSGTGGETQYF
TRBJ2-7 | TRBV5-1 | CASSPGWTELSYEQYF
TRBJ2-7 | TRBV6-2/TRBV6-3 | CASSYWTGVDYEQYF
TRBJ1-5 | TRBV18 | CASSSDRGRNQPQHF
TRBJ2-7 | TRBV6-1 | CASLRASGTSYEQYF
TRBJ2-1 | TRBV5-1 | CASTTGGLYNEQFF
TRBJ2-1 | TRBV5-6 | CASSFGGLYKQFF
TRBJ2-2 | TRBV6-4 | CASSDSQDTGELFF
TRBJ1-4 | TRBV18 | CASSPRAATNEKLFF